These 5 T cell receptor beta chains originate from one sample sequenced in a study of technical replicates of blood from a few donors. The protocol was immunoSEQ multiplex PCR, while the TCRdb copy is restricted to in-frame clones and leaves out a portion. The table shows roughly 15,000 clones, with about four fifths occurring only once. The specimen was PBMCs. These receptors all come from a human donor in good health.

The chain uses TRBV28 and TRBJ2-5; TRBD2 aligns across 13 bases. Trimming at V came to 1 base and at J to 3 bases, leaving 2 bases not matched to a gene. Germline V lookup: CDR1 MDHEN, CDR2 SYDVKM. The CDR3 is 16 amino acids. Here the CDR3 reads CASSLLLAGGEETQYF. The CDR3 region has the DNA TGTGCCAGCAGTTTATTACTAGCGGGAGGGGAAGAGACCCAGTACTTC. Full variable domain (missing parts from reference TRBV28 and TRBJ2-5): DVKVTQSSRYLVKRTGEKVFLECVQDMDHENMFWYRQDPGLGLRLIYFSYDVKMKEKGDIPEGYSVSREKKERFSLILESASTNQTSMYLCASSLLLAGGEETQYFGPGTRLLVL.

The chain employs TRBV5-4 and TRBJ2-7; D may be TRBD1 (5 bases). CDR1 is SGHNT, CDR2 YYREEE, per germline (reference sequence). Trimming took off 2 bases at V and 7 bases at J, with 16 bases between the two ends. This CDR3 spans 14 amino acids. CDR3 sequence reads: CASSFSTVPREQYF. CDR3 nucleotides: TGTGCCAGCAGCTTCTCGACAGTACCGAGGGAGCAGTACTTC.

The chain recombines TRBV5-1 with TRBJ2-3; 7 bases are a match to TRBD1. This CDR3 is built from 13 residues. Per germline, CDR1 SGHRS and CDR2 YFSETQ. Trimming removed 6 bases from V and 2 bases from J; junction bases left unmatched: 3. Written as DNA, the CDR3 is TGCGCCAGCACGACAGGGACCACAGATACGCAGTATTTT. Amino acid sequence: CASTTGTTDTQYF.

The chain joins TRBV10-3 to TRBJ1-1; 8 bases line up with TRBD1. CDR3 length: 13 amino acids. CDR1 is ENHRY, CDR2 SYGVKD, per germline. V lost 10 bases to trimming and J lost 3 bases; unmatched junction nucleotides: 7. CDR3 protein: CASRTGRDTEAFF. CDR3 nucleotides: TGTGCCAGCCGGACAGGGCGCGACACTGAAGCTTTCTTT.

This clone was seen more than once but under ten times. This chain connects TRBV7-9 to TRBJ2-7; TRBD1 matches at 10 bases. V lost 6 bases, J lost 1 base, and 6 bases stayed unmatched. CDR3 length: 15 residues. Germline V gives CDR1 SEHNR, CDR2 FQNEAQ (reference sequence). The CDR3 nucleotides read TGTGCCAGCAGTCGACAGGGGGCCTATTCCTACGAGCAGTACTTC. Translated, it gives CASSRQGAYSYEQYF. Variable domain in full (rest from reference TRBV7-9 and TRBJ2-7): DTGVSQNPRHKITKRGQNVTFRCDPISEHNRLYWYRQTLGQGPEFLTYFQNEAQLEKSRLLSDRFSAERPKGSFSTLEIQRTEQGDSAMYLCASSRQGAYSYEQYFGPGTRLTVT.